This T cell receptor (beta chain) was identified in a study of response to subunit inactivated influenza vaccine. TCRdb called the RT-PCR reads again in MiXCR, with one record for every CDR3 protein. The data contain about 540,000 distinct CDR3 sequences, 14% of them singletons. Germline assignment: CDR1 LGHNA and CDR2 YSLEER. Trimming took off 0 bases at V and 2 bases at J, with 10 bases between the two ends. This CDR3 region has 15 residues. Study-wide results and limits: T cells newly recruited by each seasonal influenza vaccination are few, the authors suggested.

In this sample, this clonotype turned up a few times. The antigen remains unidentified. The gene calls are TRBV4-3 and TRBJ1-2; weak D call: TRBD1 (5 bases). The material sequenced was PBMCs from blood, taken 12 days after vaccination. This TCR was recovered from a man aged 45-60 years who received an inactivated influenza vaccine. This CDR3 reads CASSQDNRDNYGYTF. CDR3 coding DNA: TGCGCCAGCAGCCAAGATAACCGGGACAACTATGGCTACACCTTC.